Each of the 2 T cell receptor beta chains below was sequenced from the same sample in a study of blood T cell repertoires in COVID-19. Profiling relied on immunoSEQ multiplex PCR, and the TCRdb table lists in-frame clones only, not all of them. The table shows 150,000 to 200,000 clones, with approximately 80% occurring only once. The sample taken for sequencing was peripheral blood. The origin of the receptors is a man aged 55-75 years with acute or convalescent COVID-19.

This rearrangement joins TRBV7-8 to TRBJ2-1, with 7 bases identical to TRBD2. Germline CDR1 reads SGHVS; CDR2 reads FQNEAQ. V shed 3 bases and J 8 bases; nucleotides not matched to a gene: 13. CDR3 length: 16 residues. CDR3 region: CASSFGGGEGPDEQFF. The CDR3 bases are TGTGCCAGCAGCTTCGGTGGGGGGGAGGGCCCCGATGAGCAGTTCTTC.

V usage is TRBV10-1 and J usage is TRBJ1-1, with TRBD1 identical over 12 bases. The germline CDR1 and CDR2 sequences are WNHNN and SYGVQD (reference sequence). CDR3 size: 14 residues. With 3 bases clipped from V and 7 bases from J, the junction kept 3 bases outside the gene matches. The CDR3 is CASSEGTGGDEAFF. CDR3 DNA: TGCGCCAGCAGTGAAGGGACAGGGGGCGATGAAGCTTTCTTT.